This TCR beta chain came from a study of tumor-infiltrating lymphocytes in oesophageal squamous cell carcinoma. A single record per CDR3 protein comes from TCRdb applying MiXCR to the PCR reads. The table has 15,000 to 20,000 distinct CDR3 sequences, 42% seen once. In this sample, this clonotype turned up many times. This CDR3 has 12 amino acids. Germline V lookup: CDR1 MGHRA, CDR2 YSYEKL. The sequencing input was normal esophageal tissue next to the tumor. The sequence was obtained from a female donor with esophageal squamous cell carcinoma. This chain links TRBV4-1 with TRBJ2-5; TRBD2 matches at 8 bases. The J call is uncertain, as TRBJ2-7 better fits the DNA end. This CDR3 reads CASRGGAYEQYF. The DNA for the CDR3 is TGCGCCAGCCGGGGGGGGGCCTACGAGCAGTACTTC.